This T cell receptor (beta chain) was recorded in a study of blood T cell repertoires in COVID-19. Across the whole study: COVID-19 samples collected from the United States, Italy and Spain covered acute and convalescent phases.

There are 10 residues in the CDR3. Germline V gene data show CDR1 as SNHLY and CDR2 as FYNNEI. Deletions cut 3 bases from V and 7 bases from J, with 3 bases between. Profiling relied on immunoSEQ multiplex PCR, and the TCRdb table lists in-frame clones only, not all of them. The repertoire holds about 240,000 clones, with around 85% as singletons. The sample comprised peripheral blood. This sequence joins TRBV2 and TRBJ1-2, with no clear D. The origin of this receptor is a woman of 80 years or more with acute or convalescent COVID-19. CDR3 DNA sequence: TGTGCCAGCAGTGACGGTGGCTACACCTTC. Translated, it gives CASSDGGYTF.